Listed below are T cell receptor beta chains from one sample, sequenced in a study of blood T cell repertoires in COVID-19. Some clones are missing from TCRdb's copy, which holds only in-frame ones; the method was immunoSEQ multiplex PCR. The sample has a few hundred thousand clones, 75% to 90% seen once. Sequencing used PBMCs or T cells enriched from blood (not recorded which). The receptors shown here come from a woman aged 40-49 years who had recovered from COVID-19. The CDR3 runs from the conserved cysteine through the conserved F or W. A D gene is named only where the DNA matches it firmly. Expanded clones get a size class; other rows say once, few or many, or leave the size out.

size,D,V,J,DNA,CDR3
NA,NA,TRBV6-5,TRBJ2-2,TGTGCCAGCACCCCTCGAGGGAACACCGGGGAGCTGTTTTTT,CASTPRGNTGELFF
NA,NA,TRBV7-9,TRBJ2-3,TGTGCCAGCAGCTTAGGAGTTAGCGGAAGCACAGATACGCAGTATTTT,CASSLGVSGSTDTQYF
once,TRBD1,TRBV7-8,TRBJ1-2,TGTGCCAGCAGCTTAGCAACCGGGACAGGAGGCTACACCTTC,CASSLATGTGGYTF
NA,NA,TRBV24-1,TRBJ2-7,TGTGCCACCAGAGCTTACGAGCAGTACTTC,CATRAYEQYF
NA,NA,TRBV11-3,TRBJ1-2,TGTGCCAGCAGCTCAGGCGGGGCGGGGTATGGCTACACCTTC,CASSSGGAGYGYTF
NA,NA,TRBV28,TRBJ1-5,TGTGCCAGCAGTTTAGGACAGTGGGTCAATCAGCCCCAGCATTTT,CASSLGQWVNQPQHF
NA,TRBD1,TRBV28,TRBJ1-2,TGTGCCAGCAGCTTCCGGGACAGGGCGACCTATGGCTACACCTTC,CASSFRDRATYGYTF
NA,TRBD2,TRBV29-1,TRBJ2-1,TGCAGCGTTGGCGGGAGGGCCGCCTACAATGAGCAGTTCTTC,CSVGGRAAYNEQFF
NA,TRBD1,TRBV7-2,TRBJ2-5,TGTGCCAGCAGCTCCCCAGGGGGTTGGGAGACCCAGTACTTC,CASSSPGGWETQYF
once,TRBD1,TRBV30,TRBJ1-4,TGTGCCTACCGAACAGGGGCGCAGGCTAATGAAAAACTGTTTTTT,CAYRTGAQANEKLFF
NA,TRBD1,TRBV10-3,TRBJ1-2,TGTGCCATCAATTTTTCAGCAGGGGGCTATGGCTACACCTTC,CAINFSAGGYGYTF